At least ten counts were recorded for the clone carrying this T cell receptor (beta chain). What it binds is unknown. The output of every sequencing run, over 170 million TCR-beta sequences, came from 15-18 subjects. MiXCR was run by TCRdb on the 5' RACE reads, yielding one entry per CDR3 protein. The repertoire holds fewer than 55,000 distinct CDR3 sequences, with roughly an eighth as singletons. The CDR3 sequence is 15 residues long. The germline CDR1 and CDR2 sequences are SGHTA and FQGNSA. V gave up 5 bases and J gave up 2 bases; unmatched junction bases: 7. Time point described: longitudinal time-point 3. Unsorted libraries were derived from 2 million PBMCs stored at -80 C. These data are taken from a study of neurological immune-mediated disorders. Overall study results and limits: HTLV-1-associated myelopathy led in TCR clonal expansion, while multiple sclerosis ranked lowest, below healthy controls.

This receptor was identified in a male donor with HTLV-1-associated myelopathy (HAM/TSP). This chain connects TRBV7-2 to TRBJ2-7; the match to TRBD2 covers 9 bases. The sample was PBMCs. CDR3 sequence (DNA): TGTGCCAGCAGCCCGGGACTAGCCGTCCCCTACGAGCAGTACTTC. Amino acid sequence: CASSPGLAVPYEQYF.